This T cell receptor (beta chain) was sequenced in a study of STAT5B mutations in CD4+ large granular lymphocyte leukemia. Study findings and constraints: Compared with healthy controls (2/35), patient top clones favored TRBV06 (8/27). Patient CD4-sorted repertoires looked more clonal than healthy CD4+ repertoires, even without putative leukemic clones.

This CDR3 has 14 residues. The germline V gene has CDR1 SEHNR and CDR2 FQNEAQ (reference sequence). J was trimmed by 4 bases and V by 7 bases; bases with no gene match: 8. Some clones are missing from TCRdb's copy, which holds only in-frame ones; the method was immunoSEQ multiplex PCR. The top ten hold approximately 2.4% of the sample, which has nearly 35,000 clones, around 76% seen once. A word on this clone: What it recognizes is unknown.

The V call is TRBV7-9, the J call TRBJ1-1, with 8 bases matching TRBD1. Material: CD4+ T cells from blood buffy coats. This receptor was taken from a human donor in good health. CDR3 in DNA: TGTGCCAGCACCCCGACAGGGGATGGCACTGAAGCTTTCTTT. Amino acids: CASTPTGDGTEAFF.